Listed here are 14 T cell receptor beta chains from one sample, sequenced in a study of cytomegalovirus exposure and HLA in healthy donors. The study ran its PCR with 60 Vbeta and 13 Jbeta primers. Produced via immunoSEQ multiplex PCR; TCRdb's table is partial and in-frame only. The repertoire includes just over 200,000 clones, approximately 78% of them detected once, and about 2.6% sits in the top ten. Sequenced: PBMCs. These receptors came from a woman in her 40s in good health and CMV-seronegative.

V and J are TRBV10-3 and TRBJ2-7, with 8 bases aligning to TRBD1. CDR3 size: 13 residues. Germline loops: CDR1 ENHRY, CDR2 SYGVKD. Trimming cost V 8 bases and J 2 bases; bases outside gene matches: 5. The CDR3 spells CAIRRTGPYEQYF. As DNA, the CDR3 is TGTGCCATCCGCCGGACAGGGCCCTACGAGCAGTACTTC.

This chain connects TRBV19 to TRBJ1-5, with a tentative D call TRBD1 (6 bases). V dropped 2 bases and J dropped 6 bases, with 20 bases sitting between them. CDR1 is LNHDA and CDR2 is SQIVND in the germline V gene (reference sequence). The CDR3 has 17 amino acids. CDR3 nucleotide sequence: TGTGCCAGTAGTATAATGGCCGGTACAGGGACGGGTCAGCCCCAGCATTTT. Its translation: CASSIMAGTGTGQPQHF.

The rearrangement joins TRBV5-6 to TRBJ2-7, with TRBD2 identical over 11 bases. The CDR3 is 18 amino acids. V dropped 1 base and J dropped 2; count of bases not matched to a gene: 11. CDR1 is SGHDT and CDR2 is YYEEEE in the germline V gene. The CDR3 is CASSLPGTSGGGAYEQYF. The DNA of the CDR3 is TGTGCCAGCAGCTTGCCCGGGACTAGCGGAGGTGGGGCCTACGAGCAGTACTTC.

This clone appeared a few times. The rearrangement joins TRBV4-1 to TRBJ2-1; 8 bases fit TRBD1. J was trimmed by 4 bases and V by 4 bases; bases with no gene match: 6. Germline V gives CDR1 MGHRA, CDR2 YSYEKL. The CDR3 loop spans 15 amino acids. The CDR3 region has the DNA TGCGCCAGCAGCCCTGACAGGGGCGATTACAATGAGCAGTTCTTC. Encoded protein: CASSPDRGDYNEQFF.

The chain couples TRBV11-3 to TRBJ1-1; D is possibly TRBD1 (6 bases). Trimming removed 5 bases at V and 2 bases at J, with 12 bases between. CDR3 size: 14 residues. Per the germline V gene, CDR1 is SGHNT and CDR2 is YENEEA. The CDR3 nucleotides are TGTGCCAGCAGCCCCGGGACACACAACACTGAAGCTTTCTTT. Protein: CASSPGTHNTEAFF.

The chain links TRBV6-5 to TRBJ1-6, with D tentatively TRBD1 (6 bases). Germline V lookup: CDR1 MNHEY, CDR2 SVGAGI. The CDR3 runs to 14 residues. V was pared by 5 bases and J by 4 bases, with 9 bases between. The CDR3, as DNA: TGTGCCAGCAGTCAGGACAGTTATAATTCACCCCTCCACTTT. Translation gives CASSQDSYNSPLHF.

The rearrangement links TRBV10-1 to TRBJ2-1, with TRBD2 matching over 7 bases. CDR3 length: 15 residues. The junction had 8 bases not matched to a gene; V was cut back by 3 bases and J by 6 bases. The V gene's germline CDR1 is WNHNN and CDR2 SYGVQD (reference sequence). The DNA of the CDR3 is TGCGCCAGCAGTGACGGTTTGCGGGAGCCCAATGAGCAGTTCTTC. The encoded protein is CASSDGLREPNEQFF.

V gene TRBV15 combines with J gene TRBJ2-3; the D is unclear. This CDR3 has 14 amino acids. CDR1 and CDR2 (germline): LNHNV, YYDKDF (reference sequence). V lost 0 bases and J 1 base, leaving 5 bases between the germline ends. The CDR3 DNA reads TGTGCCACCAGCAGAGACCCAGGCACAGATACGCAGTATTTT. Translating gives CATSRDPGTDTQYF.

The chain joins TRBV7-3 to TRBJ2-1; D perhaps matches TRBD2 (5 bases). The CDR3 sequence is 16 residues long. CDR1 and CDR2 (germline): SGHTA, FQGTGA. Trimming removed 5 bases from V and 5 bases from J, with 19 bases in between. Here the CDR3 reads CASSLRTTRRDNEQFF. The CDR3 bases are TGTGCCAGCAGCCTCAGGACCACTCGGCGGGACAATGAGCAGTTCTTC.

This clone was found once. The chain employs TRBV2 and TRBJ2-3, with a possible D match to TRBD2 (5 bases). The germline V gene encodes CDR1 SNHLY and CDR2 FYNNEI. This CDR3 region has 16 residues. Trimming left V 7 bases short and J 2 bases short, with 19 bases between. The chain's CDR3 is CASKDLAGESTDTQYF. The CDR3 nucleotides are TGTGCCAGCAAGGATCTCGCGGGCGAGTCCACAGATACGCAGTATTTT.

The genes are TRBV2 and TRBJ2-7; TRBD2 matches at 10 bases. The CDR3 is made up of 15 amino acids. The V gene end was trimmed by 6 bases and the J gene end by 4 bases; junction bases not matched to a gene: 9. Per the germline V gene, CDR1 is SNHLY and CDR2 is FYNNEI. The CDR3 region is CASSVSGRKEYEQYF. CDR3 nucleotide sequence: TGTGCCAGCAGCGTTAGCGGGAGGAAGGAGTACGAGCAGTACTTC. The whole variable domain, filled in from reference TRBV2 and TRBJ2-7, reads EPEVTQTPSHQVTQMGQEVILRCVPISNHLYFYWYRQILGQKVEFLVSFYNNEISEKSEIFDDQFSVERPDGSNFTLKIRSTKLEDSAMYFCASSVSGRKEYEQYFGPGTRLTVT.

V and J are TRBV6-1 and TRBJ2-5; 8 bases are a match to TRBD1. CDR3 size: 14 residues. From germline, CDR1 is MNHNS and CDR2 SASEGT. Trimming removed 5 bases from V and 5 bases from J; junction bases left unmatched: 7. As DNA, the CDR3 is TGTGCCAGCAGTCCGACAGGGGCACAGGAGACCCAGTACTTC. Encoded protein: CASSPTGAQETQYF.

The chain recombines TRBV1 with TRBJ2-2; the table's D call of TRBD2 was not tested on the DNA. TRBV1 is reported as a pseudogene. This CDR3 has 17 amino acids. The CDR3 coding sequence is TGCACCAGCAGCCAAGATATAAGCGGGAGAAATGCCGGGGAGCTGTTTTTT. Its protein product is CTSSQDISGRNAGELFF.

DNA of the CDR3: TGTGCCAGCAGCCAGGGACAGGGTCGGGAGACTGAAGCTTTCTTT. This sequence encodes CASSQGQGRETEAFF. The chain is built from TRBV4-2 and TRBJ1-1; 9 bases align to TRBD1. The CDR3 is made up of 15 amino acids. The ends lost 3 bases at V and 5 bases at J; junction bases unmatched: 7. CDR1 LGHNA and CDR2 YNFKEQ come from the germline V gene.